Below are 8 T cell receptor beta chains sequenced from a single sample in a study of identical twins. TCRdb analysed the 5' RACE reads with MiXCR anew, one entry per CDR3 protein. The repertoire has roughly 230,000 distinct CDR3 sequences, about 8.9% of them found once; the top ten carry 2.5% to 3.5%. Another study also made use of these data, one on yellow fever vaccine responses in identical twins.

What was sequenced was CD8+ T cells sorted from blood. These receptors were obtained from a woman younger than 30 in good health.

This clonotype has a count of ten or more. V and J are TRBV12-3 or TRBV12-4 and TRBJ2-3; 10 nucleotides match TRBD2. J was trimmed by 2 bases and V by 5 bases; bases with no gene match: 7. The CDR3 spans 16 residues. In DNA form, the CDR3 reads TGTGCCAGCAGTGACCGTAGCGGGAGGCTCACAGATACGCAGTATTTT. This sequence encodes CASSDRSGRLTDTQYF.

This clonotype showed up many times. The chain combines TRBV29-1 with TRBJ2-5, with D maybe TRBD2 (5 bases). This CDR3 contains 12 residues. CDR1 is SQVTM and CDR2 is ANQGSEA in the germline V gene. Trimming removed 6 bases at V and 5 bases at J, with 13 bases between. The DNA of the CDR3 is TGCAGCGTAAAACTAGAAGAGGAGACCCAGTACTTC. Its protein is CSVKLEEETQYF.

CDR3 sequence (DNA): TGTGCCAGCAGCGATGATATTACGAGGTGGACTAGCGGGAAGCAGTTCTTC. Translation: CASSDDITRWTSGKQFF. V usage is TRBV9 and J usage is TRBJ2-1; 12 nucleotides agree with TRBD2. Germline trimming cut 3 bases from V and 11 bases from J; bases unmatched to any gene: 15. CDR1 is SGDLS and CDR2 is YYNGEE in the germline V gene. The CDR3 runs to 17 residues.

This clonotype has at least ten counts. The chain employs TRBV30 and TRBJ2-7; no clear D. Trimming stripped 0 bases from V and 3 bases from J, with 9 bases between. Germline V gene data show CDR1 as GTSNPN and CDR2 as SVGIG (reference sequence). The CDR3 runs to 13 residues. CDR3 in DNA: TGTGCCTGGAGTGTAATCGAGCACTACGAGCAGTACTTC. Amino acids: CAWSVIEHYEQYF.

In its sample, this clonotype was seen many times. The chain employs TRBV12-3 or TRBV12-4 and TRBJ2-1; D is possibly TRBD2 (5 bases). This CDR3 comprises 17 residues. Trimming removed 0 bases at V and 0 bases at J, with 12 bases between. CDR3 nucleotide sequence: TGTGCCAGCAGTTTAGCGCTGTCGGGGAGCTCCTACAATGAGCAGTTCTTC. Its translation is CASSLALSGSSYNEQFF.

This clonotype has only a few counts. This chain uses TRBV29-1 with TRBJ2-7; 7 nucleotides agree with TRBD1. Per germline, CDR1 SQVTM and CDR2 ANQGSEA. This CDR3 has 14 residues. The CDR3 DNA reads TGCAGTGCCACAGGGGATGGTTCAAACTACGAGCAGTACTTC. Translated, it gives CSATGDGSNYEQYF.

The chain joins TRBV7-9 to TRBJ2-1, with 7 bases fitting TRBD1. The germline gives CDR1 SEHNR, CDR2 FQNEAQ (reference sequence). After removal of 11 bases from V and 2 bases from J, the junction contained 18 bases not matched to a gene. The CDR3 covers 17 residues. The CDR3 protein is CAGYNAGLQGAYNEQFF. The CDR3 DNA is TGTGCCGGTTATAACGCCGGGCTTCAGGGGGCCTACAATGAGCAGTTCTTC.

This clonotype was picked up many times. Here the CDR3 DNA reads TGCGCCAGCACCCAAGCCGTGAGGACAGACAATGAGCAGTTCTTC. Protein sequence: CASTQAVRTDNEQFF. The rearrangement joins TRBV5-1 to TRBJ2-1, with a possible D match to TRBD1 (6 bases). Trimming took off 6 bases at V and 5 bases at J, with 18 bases between the two ends. The germline V gene has CDR1 SGHRS and CDR2 YFSETQ. The CDR3 loop spans 15 amino acids.